This T cell receptor (beta chain) was identified in a study of OX40 agonist ivuxolimab in advanced cancers. With respect to the entire study: The costimulatory receptor OX40 (CD134) was targeted by ivuxolimab, a fully human IgG2 agonistic monoclonal antibody. Intravenous ivuxolimab was administered to patients every 2 weeks at six dose levels: 0.01, 0.1, 0.3, 1.5, 3 and 10 mg/kg. Among the approximately 50 dose-escalation patients, approximately 20 had hepatocellular carcinoma, roughly 15 melanoma, 9 renal cell carcinoma and 9 head and neck cancer. In the dose-escalation cohort, 82.7% of patients were male, and the mean age was approximately 64 years, with a range of 23 to 79. Prior anti-PD-1, anti-PD-L1 or anti-CTLA-4 therapy was permitted, and checkpoint inhibitors had been received by about two fifths of dose-escalation patients. Partial responses occurred in three dose-escalation patients, of whom one had hepatocellular carcinoma and two had cutaneous melanoma. The point of sequencing TCRbeta in the periphery was to test whether ivuxolimab changed TCR sequence diversity and drove clonal T-cell expansion. The paper covers the monotherapy dose-escalation part of the phase I ivuxolimab trial, which included N ≈ 50 patients.

Study-wide findings and limitations: At doses of 0.1 to 3.0 mg/kg, clonal expansion of both CD4+ and CD8+ T cells in blood was seen between baseline and week 6. After ivuxolimab, expanded clones were on average more numerous among CD8+ T cells than among CD4+ T cells. In the 0.1-3.0 mg/kg groups, partial responders were among the patients with the lowest normalized peripheral clonal expansion, particularly in CD8+ T cells. The antigen specificity of the clonally expanded peripheral T cells was not determined. Low levels of normalized T-cell clonal expansion were also shown by some nonresponding patients.

For this clone: The target of this receptor is not known. No much larger clone is present one base from it, and per-base qualities are unavailable.

V trim: 0 bases; J trim: 4 bases; unmatched bases: 0. The CDR1 and CDR2 encoded by the germline V gene (reference sequence) are GTSNPN and SVGIG. From its cysteine to its phenylalanine, the CDR3 spans 13 amino acids. Only CDR3 DNA is held: 39 bases, read in frame from base 1. Patients with a history of autoimmune disease or receiving systemic immunosuppression were excluded from the trial. Peripheral blood for TCR sequencing was collected from all dose cohorts at baseline, on cycle 4 day 1, and on cycle 7 day 1. The samples were drawn from a first-in-human, open-label, multicenter phase I dose-escalation trial of ivuxolimab. Adults with locally advanced or metastatic head and neck squamous cell, hepatocellular, melanoma or renal cell carcinoma were enrolled in the trial. Before TCR sequencing, CD4+ T cells and CD8+ T cells from peripheral blood were sorted into separate populations. To sequence the TCRbeta CDR3 region, genomic DNA was isolated from the sorted cells. TCRbeta CDR3 regions were sequenced using the immunoSEQ Assay. This immuneACCESS table, as held by TCRdb, lists in-frame sequences with V and J called but not all clones. Of the missing ones, under half trace to an unresolved V gene in checked studies; the others have no known cause. For this sample the table gives roughly 93,000 clones, of which less than 85% were detected only once. The top ten constitute approximately 6.3% of the sample.

Rearrangement joined TRBV30 to TRBJ2-3; TRBD1 lines up with 8 middle nucleotides. The sequence was collected from an adult with an advanced solid tumor such as melanoma, head and neck, liver or kidney cancer. The source material was CD4+ or CD8+ T cells sorted from blood, sampled in a trial of the OX40 agonist ivuxolimab. The DNA sequence is given as TGTGCCTGGAGTGTACAGGGGGCAGATACGCAGTATTTT. This yields the protein CAWSVQGADTQYF. Here the CDR3 is joined to the reference TRBV30 and TRBJ2-3 genes, and the full variable domain is: SQTIHQWPATLVQPVGSPLSLECTVEGTSNPNLYWYRQAAGRGLQLLFYSVGIGQISSEVPQNLSASRPQDRQFILSSKKLLLSDSGFYLCAWSVQGADTQYFGPGTRLTVL.